The 9 T cell receptor beta chains below all came from one sample that was sequenced in a study of Ad26.COV2.S vaccination and SARS-CoV-2 variants. Treatment: roughly 18 received Ad26.COV2.S at low or high dose, single or two shots; roughly five received placebo; per-sample allocation not given. The study sampled participants on day 63 after the first vaccine or placebo injection. Method: immunoSEQ multiplex PCR; TCRdb's copy keeps in-frame clones and lacks some. The sample has 440,000 or so clones, approximately 92% seen once. The source was peripheral blood, collected in a trial of Ad26.COV2.S vaccine versus placebo. Source of these receptors: a person aged 18-65 years who received the Ad26.COV2.S COVID-19 vaccine or a placebo.

V usage is TRBV4-3 and J usage is TRBJ1-3; no clear D gene. This CDR3 is 16 amino acids long. Trimming removed 4 bases at V and 1 base at J, with 14 bases between. The germline V gene encodes CDR1 LGHNA and CDR2 YSLEER. The CDR3 region is CASSLRTGTSGNTIYF. The CDR3 DNA is TGCGCCAGCAGCCTCCGGACGGGTACTTCTGGAAACACCATATATTTT.

J is TRBJ2-7 and V is TRBV28, with 8 bases matching TRBD1. This CDR3 has 15 amino acids. V shed 3 bases and J 2 bases; nucleotides not matched to a gene: 6. Looked up from germline, CDR1 is MDHEN and CDR2 is SYDVKM. CDR3 amino acids: CASSFSDRGTYEQYF. Written as DNA, the CDR3 is TGTGCCAGCAGTTTCAGCGACAGGGGTACCTACGAGCAGTACTTC.

CDR3 nucleotide sequence: TGTGCCAGCAGCCCCAAGACCGGTGACAATGAGCAGTTCTTC. Translation gives CASSPKTGDNEQFF. The chain combines TRBV3-1 (or the pseudogene TRBV3-2) with TRBJ2-1; D call uncertain. In germline, CDR1 is LGHDT, CDR2 YNNKEL (reference sequence). Trimming cost V 4 bases and J 5 bases, with 12 bases left between them. The CDR3 runs 14 residues.

The chain joins TRBV5-1 to TRBJ2-7; the D gene could be TRBD1 or TRBD2 (6 bases each). Trimming left V 0 bases short and J 6 bases short, with 10 bases between. There are 13 residues in the CDR3. From germline, CDR1 is SGHRS and CDR2 YFSETQ. The CDR3 DNA reads as TGCGCCAGCAGCTTGGTCGGGGGCGGCGAGCAGTACTTC. It yields the protein CASSLVGGGEQYF. Variable domain in full (rest from reference TRBV5-1 and TRBJ2-7): KAGVTQTPRYLIKTRGQQVTLSCSPISGHRSVSWYQQTPGQGLQFLFEYFSETQRNKGNFPGRFSGRQFSNSRSEMNVSTLELGDSALYLCASSLVGGGEQYFGPGTRLTVT.

The V gene is TRBV6-5, the J gene TRBJ2-7, with D maybe TRBD1 (5 bases). Germline CDR1 reads MNHEY; CDR2 reads SVGAGI. The CDR3 extends over 15 amino acids. V gave up 0 bases and J gave up 4 bases, with 13 bases separating them. The CDR3 nucleotides read TGTGCCAGCAGTTACTCGACCAGGGTAAAGTACGAGCAGTACTTC. Translating it yields CASSYSTRVKYEQYF.

The chain is built from TRBV3-1 (or the pseudogene TRBV3-2) and TRBJ2-1; 7 bases are a match to TRBD2. The ends lost 1 base at V and 5 bases at J; junction bases unmatched: 11. Germline loops: CDR1 LGHDT, CDR2 YNNKEL (reference sequence). The CDR3 consists of 17 residues. Written as DNA, the CDR3 is TGTGCCAGCAGCCAAGTCTTACCGGGGAGGGGCGACAATGAGCAGTTCTTC. Protein: CASSQVLPGRGDNEQFF.

The chain couples TRBV6-5 to TRBJ2-1, with 11 bases lining up with TRBD2. Germline V gives CDR1 MNHEY, CDR2 SVGAGI. J lost 9 bases, V lost 6 bases, and 10 bases had no gene match. The CDR3 has 15 residues. The CDR3 DNA is TGTGCCAGCAGCTTGGGACTAGCGGACTTTAGTGAGCAGTTCTTC. This encodes CASSLGLADFSEQFF.

The rearrangement links TRBV10-3 to TRBJ2-5; tentatively, D is TRBD2 (6 bases). V lost 0 bases to trimming and J lost 4 bases, with 9 bases between them. Germline CDR1 is ENHRY and CDR2 is SYGVKD. CDR3 length: 14 residues. The CDR3 DNA reads TGTGCCATCAGTGAGTCAGGAGGGCCAGAGACCCAGTACTTC. Protein: CAISESGGPETQYF.

V usage is TRBV3-1 (or the pseudogene TRBV3-2) and J usage is TRBJ1-1; 8 bases fit TRBD1. The CDR3 contains 16 residues. V trimming: 4 bases; J trimming: 0 bases; junction bases outside the gene matches: 7. The germline V gene has CDR1 LGHDT and CDR2 YNNKEL (reference sequence). CDR3 sequence: CASSRQGARLNTEAFF. The CDR3 DNA reads TGTGCCAGCAGCCGTCAGGGGGCGCGATTGAACACTGAAGCTTTCTTT.